This is a list of T cell receptor beta chains from one sample in a study of T cells after yellow fever vaccination. TCRdb passed the 5' RACE reads through MiXCR, listing each CDR3 protein once. The sample consists of more than 300,000 distinct CDR3 sequences, roughly a tenth of them appearing once. The material sequenced was CD4+ T cells sorted from PBMCs, taken 45 days after the yellow fever booster vaccination. Receptors were obtained from a man aged 18 to 35 who received the YFV17D yellow fever vaccine. Both conserved end residues are part of each CDR3. The D gene is left open where the match is weak. Clone sizes are given selectively: once, few, many, or a class where the clone is expanded.

V: TRBV5-1; J: TRBJ2-2; D: NA; size: few; CDR3: CASSLEGRGLFTGELFF; DNA: TGCGCCAGCAGCCTCGAAGGGCGGGGTTTGTTCACCGGGGAGCTGTTTTTT
V: TRBV10-3; J: TRBJ1-6; D: NA; size: NA; CDR3: CAISESVQSLHF; DNA: TGTGCCATCAGTGAGTCAGTACAGAGCCTCCACTTT
V: TRBV27; J: TRBJ1-1; D: NA; size: few; CDR3: CASSFLGADSLNTEAFF; DNA: TGTGCCAGCAGTTTTTTGGGGGCCGATTCCTTGAACACTGAAGCTTTCTTT
V: TRBV5-4; J: TRBJ2-1; D: NA; size: few; CDR3: CASSTTEYEQFF; DNA: TGTGCCAGCAGCACGACTGAGTACGAGCAGTTCTTC
V: TRBV7-9; J: TRBJ1-6; D: NA; size: few; CDR3: CASSLNPPGSPLHF; DNA: TGTGCCAGCAGCTTAAACCCCCCCGGGTCACCCCTCCACTTT
V: TRBV7-9; J: TRBJ1-1; D: NA; size: NA; CDR3: CASSLKGTEAFF; DNA: TGTGCCAGCAGCTTAAAGGGCACTGAAGCTTTCTTT
V: TRBV29-1; J: TRBJ2-5; D: NA; size: NA; CDR3: CSVVSGTETQYF; DNA: TGCAGCGTTGTTTCAGGGACAGAGACCCAGTACTTC
V: TRBV4-3; J: TRBJ2-3; D: NA; size: many; CDR3: CASSQESRNTDTQYF; DNA: TGCGCCAGCAGCCAAGAATCCAGAAACACAGATACGCAGTATTTT
V: TRBV7-3; J: TRBJ2-1; D: TRBD2; size: few; CDR3: CASSPRTSGGAGEQFF; DNA: TGTGCCAGCAGCCCCAGGACTAGCGGGGGGGCGGGTGAGCAGTTCTTC
V: TRBV12-3/TRBV12-4; J: TRBJ2-2; D: NA; size: few; CDR3: CASSPRRGRTGELFF; DNA: TGTGCCAGCAGCCCAAGGAGGGGGCGCACCGGGGAGCTGTTTTTT
V: TRBV6-5; J: TRBJ2-6; D: NA; size: NA; CDR3: CASSYASGANVLTF; DNA: TGTGCCAGCAGTTACGCCTCGGGGGCCAACGTCCTGACTTTC
V: TRBV12-3/TRBV12-4; J: TRBJ1-5; D: NA; size: NA; CDR3: CASTFSQFRPQHF; DNA: TGTGCCAGCACCTTCTCACAGTTTCGACCCCAGCATTTT
V: TRBV9; J: TRBJ1-2; D: NA; size: NA; CDR3: CASSVDRGHYGYTF; DNA: TGTGCCAGCAGCGTAGACCGAGGCCACTATGGCTACACCTTC
V: TRBV30; J: TRBJ1-1; D: NA; size: NA; CDR3: CAWSVQGINEAFF; DNA: TGTGCCTGGAGTGTTCAGGGAATTAACGAAGCTTTCTTT
V: TRBV20-1; J: TRBJ1-3; D: TRBD1; size: NA; CDR3: CSAGQGPGNTIYF; DNA: TGCAGTGCTGGACAGGGACCTGGAAACACCATATATTTT
V: TRBV4-3; J: TRBJ1-1; D: TRBD1; size: few; CDR3: CASSPIGTGAIEAFF; DNA: TGCGCCAGCAGCCCGATCGGGACAGGGGCTATTGAAGCTTTCTTT
V: TRBV7-2; J: TRBJ1-2; D: TRBD1; size: many; CDR3: CASRLPGQVNGYTF; DNA: TGTGCCAGCCGACTACCGGGACAGGTCAATGGCTACACCTTC
V: TRBV12-3/TRBV12-4; J: TRBJ2-5; D: TRBD2; size: few; CDR3: CASSLWTSGGQETQYF; DNA: TGTGCCAGCAGCTTATGGACTAGCGGGGGCCAAGAGACCCAGTACTTC
V: TRBV9; J: TRBJ1-1; D: NA; size: many; CDR3: CASSVTGNTEAFF; DNA: TGTGCCAGCAGCGTAACGGGGAACACTGAAGCTTTCTTT
V: TRBV20-1; J: TRBJ2-3; D: TRBD2; size: many; CDR3: CSARTSGGGNTQYF; DNA: TGCAGTGCCCGTACTAGCGGGGGGGGAAATACGCAGTATTTT
V: TRBV25-1; J: TRBJ1-2; D: NA; size: few; CDR3: CASSWANYGYTF; DNA: TGTGCCAGCAGTTGGGCTAACTATGGCTACACCTTC
V: TRBV5-1; J: TRBJ1-1; D: NA; size: NA; CDR3: CASSRAIQGGTEAFF; DNA: TGCGCCAGCAGCCGGGCAATTCAGGGCGGCACTGAAGCTTTCTTT
V: TRBV7-8; J: TRBJ2-5; D: NA; size: many; CDR3: CASSTPGTQYF; DNA: TGTGCCAGCAGCACCCCGGGTACCCAGTACTTC
V: TRBV20-1; J: TRBJ2-3; D: NA; size: NA; CDR3: CSAWPADRADTQYF; DNA: TGCAGTGCTTGGCCCGCTGATAGGGCAGATACGCAGTATTTT
V: TRBV27; J: TRBJ2-3; D: NA; size: many; CDR3: CASSTSRITDTQYF; DNA: TGTGCCAGCTCCACTAGCCGGATCACAGATACGCAGTATTTT
V: TRBV4-2; J: TRBJ2-5; D: NA; size: few; CDR3: CASSQDEDRQETQYF; DNA: TGTGCCAGCAGCCAAGATGAGGATAGACAAGAGACCCAGTACTTC
V: TRBV2; J: TRBJ2-4; D: NA; size: few; CDR3: CASRKGVLAKNIQYF; DNA: TGTGCCAGCAGAAAGGGGGTCTTAGCCAAAAACATTCAGTACTTC
V: TRBV9; J: TRBJ2-2; D: NA; size: few; CDR3: CASSVSSMRTGELFF; DNA: TGTGCCAGCAGCGTGTCTTCCATGCGGACCGGGGAGCTGTTTTTT
V: TRBV6-5; J: TRBJ1-2; D: NA; size: NA; CDR3: CASSYVGGENYGYTF; DNA: TGTGCCAGCAGTTACGTGGGCGGAGAAAACTATGGCTACACCTTC
V: TRBV3-1; J: TRBJ2-5; D: TRBD2; size: NA; CDR3: CASSIWTSGQETQYF; DNA: TGTGCCAGCAGCATATGGACTAGCGGCCAAGAGACCCAGTACTTC
V: TRBV6-5; J: TRBJ2-7; D: NA; size: NA; CDR3: CASSSHQGSYEQYF; DNA: TGTGCCAGCAGTTCACATCAGGGTTCCTACGAGCAGTACTTC
V: TRBV7-6; J: TRBJ2-2; D: NA; size: many; CDR3: CASRTVNTGELFF; DNA: TGTGCCAGCAGGACAGTTAACACCGGGGAGCTGTTTTTT
V: TRBV6-2/TRBV6-3; J: TRBJ2-5; D: TRBD2; size: NA; CDR3: CASSLAGAVHETQYF; DNA: TGTGCCAGCAGCTTAGCGGGGGCAGTCCACGAGACCCAGTACTTC
V: TRBV20-1; J: TRBJ1-1; D: NA; size: many; CDR3: CSARVGGETEAFF; DNA: TGCAGTGCTAGAGTTGGGGGGGAGACTGAAGCTTTCTTT
V: TRBV10-3; J: TRBJ2-5; D: NA; size: NA; CDR3: CALRRAYQVETQYF; DNA: TGTGCCCTCAGACGGGCGTACCAAGTGGAGACCCAGTACTTC
V: TRBV15; J: TRBJ2-2; D: TRBD1; size: few; CDR3: CATSRKRDSENTGELFF; DNA: TGTGCCACCAGCAGAAAAAGGGACAGCGAGAACACCGGGGAGCTGTTTTTT
V: TRBV18; J: TRBJ2-1; D: TRBD1; size: few; CDR3: CASSPQDRLNEQFF; DNA: TGTGCCAGCTCACCGCAGGACAGGTTGAATGAGCAGTTCTTC
V: TRBV24-1; J: TRBJ1-3; D: NA; size: NA; CDR3: CATSRRGPGNTIYF; DNA: TGTGCCACCTCCCGCAGGGGACCTGGAAACACCATATATTTT
V: TRBV6-2/TRBV6-3; J: TRBJ2-7; D: NA; size: NA; CDR3: CASSYAGVPAYEQYF; DNA: TGTGCCAGCAGTTACGCCGGGGTACCCGCCTACGAGCAGTACTTC
V: TRBV18; J: TRBJ1-1; D: NA; size: few; CDR3: CASSPGRSGNTEAFF; DNA: TGTGCCAGCTCACCAGGGAGGTCGGGTAACACTGAAGCTTTCTTT
V: TRBV12-3/TRBV12-4; J: TRBJ1-1; D: NA; size: NA; CDR3: CASSSSTRGTTEAFF; DNA: TGTGCCAGCAGTTCATCGACCCGAGGGACCACTGAAGCTTTCTTT
V: TRBV4-1; J: TRBJ1-1; D: NA; size: NA; CDR3: CASSRDIRVRTEAFF; DNA: TGCGCCAGCAGCCGCGATATCAGGGTGAGAACTGAAGCTTTCTTT
V: TRBV12-3/TRBV12-4; J: TRBJ1-2; D: NA; size: few; CDR3: CASSFRSGYGYTF; DNA: TGTGCCAGCAGTTTTCGATCAGGCTATGGCTACACCTTC
V: TRBV7-9; J: TRBJ2-7; D: NA; size: few; CDR3: CASSPAGQSYEQYF; DNA: TGTGCCAGCAGCCCAGCTGGACAGTCCTACGAGCAGTACTTC
V: TRBV30; J: TRBJ2-2; D: TRBD2; size: few; CDR3: CAWSGAGGPTGELFF; DNA: TGTGCCTGGAGTGGAGCGGGGGGGCCTACCGGGGAGCTGTTTTTT
V: TRBV5-1; J: TRBJ2-4; D: NA; size: many; CDR3: CASSLVWGSQAIQYF; DNA: TGCGCCAGCAGCTTGGTATGGGGCTCGCAAGCGATTCAGTACTTC
V: TRBV12-3/TRBV12-4; J: TRBJ2-7; D: TRBD1; size: NA; CDR3: CASSSWTGVDEQYF; DNA: TGTGCCAGCAGTTCCTGGACAGGGGTAGACGAGCAGTACTTC
V: TRBV6-1; J: TRBJ1-5; D: NA; size: many; CDR3: CASRQLNQPQHF; DNA: TGTGCCAGCAGACAGCTTAATCAGCCCCAGCATTTT
V: TRBV20-1; J: TRBJ2-7; D: TRBD2; size: NA; CDR3: CSASQRGDSYEQYF; DNA: TGCAGTGCTAGCCAGCGGGGGGACTCCTACGAGCAGTACTTC
V: TRBV11-2; J: TRBJ2-4; D: NA; size: NA; CDR3: CASSFPGPQYF; DNA: TGTGCCAGCAGCTTCCCCGGACCTCAGTACTTC
V: TRBV11-3; J: TRBJ2-3; D: TRBD2; size: few; CDR3: CASSPGTSGVTDTQYF; DNA: TGTGCCAGCAGCCCCGGGACTAGCGGGGTAACAGATACGCAGTATTTT
V: TRBV7-9; J: TRBJ1-2; D: NA; size: few; CDR3: CASSPAGLGYTF; DNA: TGTGCCAGCAGCCCGGCGGGTCTTGGCTACACCTTC
V: TRBV3-1; J: TRBJ1-1; D: NA; size: few; CDR3: CASSQWQGGNTEAFF; DNA: TGTGCCAGCAGCCAATGGCAGGGAGGGAACACTGAAGCTTTCTTT